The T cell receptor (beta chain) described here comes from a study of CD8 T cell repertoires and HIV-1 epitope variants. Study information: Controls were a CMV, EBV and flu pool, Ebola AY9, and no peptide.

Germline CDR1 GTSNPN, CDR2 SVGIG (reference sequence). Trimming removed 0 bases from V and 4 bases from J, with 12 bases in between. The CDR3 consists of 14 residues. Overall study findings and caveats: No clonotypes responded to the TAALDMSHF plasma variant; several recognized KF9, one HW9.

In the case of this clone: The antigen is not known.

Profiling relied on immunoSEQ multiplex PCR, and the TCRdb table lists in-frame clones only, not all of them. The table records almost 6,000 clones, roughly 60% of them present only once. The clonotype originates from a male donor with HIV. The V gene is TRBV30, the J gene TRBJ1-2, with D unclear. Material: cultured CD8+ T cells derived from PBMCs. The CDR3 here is CAWSVWGDAYGYTF. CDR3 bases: TGTGCCTGGAGTGTATGGGGAGACGCCTATGGCTACACCTTC.